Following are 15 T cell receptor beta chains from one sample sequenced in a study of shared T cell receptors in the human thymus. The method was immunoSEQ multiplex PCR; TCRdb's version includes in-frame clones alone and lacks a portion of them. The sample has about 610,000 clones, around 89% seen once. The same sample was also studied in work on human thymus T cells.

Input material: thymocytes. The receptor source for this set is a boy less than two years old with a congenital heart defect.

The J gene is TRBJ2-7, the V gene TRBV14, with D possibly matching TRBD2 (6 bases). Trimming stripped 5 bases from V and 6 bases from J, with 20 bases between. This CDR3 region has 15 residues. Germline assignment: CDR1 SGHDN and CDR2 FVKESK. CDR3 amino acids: CASSGRVGGLVEQYF. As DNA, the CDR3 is TGTGCCAGCAGCGGGCGGGTCGGAGGGCTGGTCGAGCAGTACTTC.

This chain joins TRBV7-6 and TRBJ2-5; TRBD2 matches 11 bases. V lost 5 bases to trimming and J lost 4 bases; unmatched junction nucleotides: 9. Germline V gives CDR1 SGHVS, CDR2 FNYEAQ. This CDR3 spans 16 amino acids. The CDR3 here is CASSPKVTSGRETQYF. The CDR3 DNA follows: TGTGCCAGCAGCCCAAAAGTAACTAGCGGGAGAGAGACCCAGTACTTC.

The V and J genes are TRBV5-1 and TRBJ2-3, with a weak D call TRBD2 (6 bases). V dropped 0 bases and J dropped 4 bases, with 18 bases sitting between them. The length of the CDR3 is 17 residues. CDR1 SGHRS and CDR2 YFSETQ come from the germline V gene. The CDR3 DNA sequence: TGCGCCAGCAGCTTGGTATATTTTGGGCGGGATCCAGATACGCAGTATTTT. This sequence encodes CASSLVYFGRDPDTQYF.

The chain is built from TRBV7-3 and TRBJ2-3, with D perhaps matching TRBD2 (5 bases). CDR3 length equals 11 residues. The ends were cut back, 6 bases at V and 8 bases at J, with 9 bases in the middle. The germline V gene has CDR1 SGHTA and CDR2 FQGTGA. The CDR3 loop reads CASRRTSTQYF. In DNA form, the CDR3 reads TGTGCCAGCAGACGGACTTCTACGCAGTATTTT. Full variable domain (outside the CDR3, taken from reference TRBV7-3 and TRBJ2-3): GAGVSQTPSNKVTEKGKYVELRCDPISGHTALYWYRQSLGQGPEFLIYFQGTGAADDSGLPNDRFFAVRPEGSVSTLKIQRTERGDSAVYLCASRRTSTQYFGPGTRLTVL.

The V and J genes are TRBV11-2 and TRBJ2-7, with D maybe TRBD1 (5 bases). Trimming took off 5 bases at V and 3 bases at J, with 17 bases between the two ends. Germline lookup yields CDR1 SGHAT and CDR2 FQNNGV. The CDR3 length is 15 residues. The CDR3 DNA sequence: TGTGCCAGCAGCATCACAGGCGACACATTCTACGAGCAGTACTTC. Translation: CASSITGDTFYEQYF.

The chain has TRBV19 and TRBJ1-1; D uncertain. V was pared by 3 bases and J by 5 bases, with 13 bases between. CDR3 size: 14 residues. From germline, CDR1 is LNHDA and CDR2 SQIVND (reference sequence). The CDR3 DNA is TGTGCCAGTAGTATTCTCGGGTATTGGACTGAAGCTTTCTTT. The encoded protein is CASSILGYWTEAFF.

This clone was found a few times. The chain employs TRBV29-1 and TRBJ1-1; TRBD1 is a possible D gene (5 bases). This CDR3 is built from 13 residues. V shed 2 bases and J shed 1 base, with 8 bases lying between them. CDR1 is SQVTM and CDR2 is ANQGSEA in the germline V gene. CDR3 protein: CSVEPGPNTEAFF. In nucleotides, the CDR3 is TGCAGCGTTGAACCAGGGCCGAACACTGAAGCTTTCTTT. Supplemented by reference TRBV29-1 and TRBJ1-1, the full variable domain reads SAVISQKPSRDICQRGTSLTIQCQVDSQVTMMFWYRQQPGQSLTLIATANQGSEATYESGFVIDKFPISRPNLTFSTLTVSNMSPEDSSIYLCSVEPGPNTEAFFGQGTRLTVV.

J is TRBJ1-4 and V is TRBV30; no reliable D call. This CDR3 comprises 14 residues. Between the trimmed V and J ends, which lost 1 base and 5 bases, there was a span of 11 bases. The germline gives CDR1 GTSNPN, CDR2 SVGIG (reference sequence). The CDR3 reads CAWSARRENEKLFF. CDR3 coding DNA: TGTGCCTGGAGTGCTCGCCGGGAAAATGAAAAACTGTTTTTT.

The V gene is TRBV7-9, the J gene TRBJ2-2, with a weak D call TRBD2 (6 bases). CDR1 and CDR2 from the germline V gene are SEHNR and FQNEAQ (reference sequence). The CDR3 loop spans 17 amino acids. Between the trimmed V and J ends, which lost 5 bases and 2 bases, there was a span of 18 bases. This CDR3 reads CASSPPGGDLNTGELFF. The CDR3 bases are TGTGCCAGCAGCCCGCCGGGCGGGGACCTTAACACCGGGGAGCTGTTTTTT.

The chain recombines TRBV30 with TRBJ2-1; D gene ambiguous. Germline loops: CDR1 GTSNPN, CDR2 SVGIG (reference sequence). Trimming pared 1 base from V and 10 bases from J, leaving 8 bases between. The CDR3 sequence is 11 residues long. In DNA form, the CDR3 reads TGTGCCTGGAGTGGTCAGTGGGAGCAGTTCTTC. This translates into CAWSGQWEQFF.

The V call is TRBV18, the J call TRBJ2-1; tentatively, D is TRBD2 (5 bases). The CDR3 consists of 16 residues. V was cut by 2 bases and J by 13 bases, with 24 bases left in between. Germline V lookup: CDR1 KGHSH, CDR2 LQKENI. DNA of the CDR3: TGTGCCAGCTCACCAAGGCTGCCCCTGGGAGCCCTATTACAGTTCTTC. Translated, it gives CASSPRLPLGALLQFF.

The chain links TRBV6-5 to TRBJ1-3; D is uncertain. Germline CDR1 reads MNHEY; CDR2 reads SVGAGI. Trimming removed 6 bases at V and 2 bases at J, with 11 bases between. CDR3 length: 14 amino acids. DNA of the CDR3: TGTGCCAGCAGCCCCGTGGGAGCTGGAAACACCATATATTTT. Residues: CASSPVGAGNTIYF.

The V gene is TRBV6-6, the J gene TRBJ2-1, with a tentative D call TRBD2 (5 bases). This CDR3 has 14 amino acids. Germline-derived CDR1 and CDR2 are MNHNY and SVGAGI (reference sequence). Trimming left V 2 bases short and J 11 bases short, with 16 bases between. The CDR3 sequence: CASSYRAGRVKQFF. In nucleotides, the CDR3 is TGTGCCAGCAGTTACCGTGCCGGGCGGGTAAAGCAGTTCTTC.

The CDR3 region is CASSRRHLAGYNEQFF. The CDR3 DNA is TGTGCCAGCAGCCGCCGACACTTGGCGGGATACAATGAGCAGTTCTTC. J is TRBJ2-1 and V is TRBV4-2; tentative D call: TRBD2 (6 bases). Looked up from germline, CDR1 is LGHNA and CDR2 is YNFKEQ. Deletions cut 4 bases from V and 4 bases from J, with 17 bases between. The CDR3 consists of 16 residues.

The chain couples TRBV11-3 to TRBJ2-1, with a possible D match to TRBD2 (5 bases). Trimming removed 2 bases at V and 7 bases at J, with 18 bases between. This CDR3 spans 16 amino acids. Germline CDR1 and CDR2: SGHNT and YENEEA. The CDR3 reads CASSLRNGNSSNEQFF. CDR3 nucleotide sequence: TGTGCCAGCAGCTTACGTAACGGGAATTCCTCGAATGAGCAGTTCTTC.